These 32 T cell receptor beta chains share one sample of origin, sequenced in a study of HIV-infected patients and healthy controls. TCRdb re-called the 5' RACE reads through MiXCR, storing one row per CDR3 protein. There are approximately 64,000 distinct CDR3 sequences in the sample; about a fifth occur only once, and 1.4% lies in the top ten. The sample comprised CD4+ T cells from blood. These receptors originate from a human donor in good health.

The V gene is TRBV5-5, the J gene TRBJ1-2, with 11 nucleotides matching TRBD1. V was clipped by 4 bases and J by 8 bases; unmatched bases: 7. Germline CDR1 reads SGHKS; CDR2 reads YYEKEE (reference sequence). The CDR3 contains 14 residues. As DNA, the CDR3 is TGTGCCAGCAGCCCCGGACAGGGGGCGGCCGGCTACACCTTC. This sequence encodes CASSPGQGAAGYTF.

This clonotype showed up many times. The rearrangement joins TRBV18 to TRBJ1-1; TRBD1 aligns across 9 bases. The CDR3 contains 14 residues. The V gene end was trimmed by 6 bases and the J gene end by 5 bases; junction bases not matched to a gene: 7. The germline gives CDR1 KGHSH, CDR2 LQKENI. CDR3 DNA: TGTGCCAGCTCCTCCGGGACAGGGAAAACTGAAGCTTTCTTT. Protein sequence: CASSSGTGKTEAFF.

This clonotype was found many times. The CDR3 loop reads CSARGGDPRNQPQHF. The CDR3 DNA follows: TGCAGTGCTAGAGGAGGGGACCCCAGAAATCAGCCCCAGCATTTT. V is TRBV20-1 and J is TRBJ1-5; tentative D call: TRBD1 (5 bases). Germline CDR1 is DFQATT and CDR2 is SNEGSKA (reference sequence). V gave up 1 base and J gave up 4 bases, with 14 bases separating them. This CDR3 is 15 amino acids long.

This clonotype appeared a few times. The gene calls are TRBV6-2 or TRBV6-3 and TRBJ1-3; 9 bases agree with TRBD1. V dropped 7 bases and J dropped 5; count of bases not matched to a gene: 9. Germline loops: CDR1 MNHEY, CDR2 SVGEGT. This CDR3 spans 15 amino acids. In nucleotides, the CDR3 is TGTGCCAGCAACGACGCCGGGACAGGGCGAAACACCATATATTTT. Amino acid sequence: CASNDAGTGRNTIYF.

This clonotype was recorded many times. The chain has TRBV5-6 and TRBJ2-3; 7 bases match TRBD2. The CDR3 extends over 16 amino acids. V lost 4 bases, J lost 2 bases, and 10 bases stayed unmatched. CDR1 is SGHDT and CDR2 is YYEEEE in the germline V gene. The CDR3 DNA is TGTGCCAGCAGCGACCTAAGGACTAGATCCACAGATACGCAGTATTTT. It translates to CASSDLRTRSTDTQYF.

The genes are TRBV4-1 and TRBJ1-2; 8 bases map to TRBD1. CDR1 is MGHRA, CDR2 YSYEKL, per germline. V lost 5 bases and J lost 1; bases outside the gene matches: 15. The CDR3 runs to 18 residues. Written as DNA, the CDR3 is TGCGCCAGCAGCTATAAAAGGGAGTCAGGGGGCTTTAACTATGGCTACACCTTC. Amino acids: CASSYKRESGGFNYGYTF.

V is TRBV29-1 and J is TRBJ2-5; D might be TRBD1 (6 bases). Trimming left V 4 bases short and J 4 bases short, with 10 bases between. The CDR3 covers 12 residues. Germline lookup yields CDR1 SQVTM and CDR2 ANQGSEA. The CDR3 DNA sequence: TGCAGCGTTGCGGGACAACTAGAGACCCAGTACTTC. It specifies CSVAGQLETQYF.

This clonotype was found many times. The chain combines TRBV5-1 with TRBJ2-5; D is perhaps TRBD1 (6 bases). The CDR3 is 14 amino acids. V lost 0 bases and J lost 8, with 14 bases in between. Germline V gives CDR1 SGHRS, CDR2 YFSETQ. CDR3 nucleotides: TGCGCCAGCAGCTTGGTCGACAGGACCACAACCCAGTACTTC. Translating gives CASSLVDRTTTQYF. Full variable domain (outside the CDR3, taken from reference TRBV5-1 and TRBJ2-5): KAGVTQTPRYLIKTRGQQVTLSCSPISGHRSVSWYQQTPGQGLQFLFEYFSETQRNKGNFPGRFSGRQFSNSRSEMNVSTLELGDSALYLCASSLVDRTTTQYFGPGTRLLVL.

As to this clonotype: This clone may be a read error of a much larger clone one base away. In nucleotides, the CDR3 is TGCAGTGCTAGACCCCTAGCGACCACAGATACGAAGTATTTT. It yields the protein CSARPLATTDTKYF. The chain has TRBV20-1 and TRBJ2-3; tentative D call: TRBD2 (6 bases). This CDR3 has 14 amino acids. In germline, CDR1 is DFQATT, CDR2 SNEGSKA (reference sequence).

Concerning this clonotype: A much bigger clone sits one base away, suggesting this may be a read error. The chain links TRBV14 to TRBJ2-1; TRBD2 is a possible D gene (5 bases). The DNA end is a closer match to TRBJ2-7, so the J assignment may be wrong. The CDR3 consists of 13 residues. Per the germline V gene, CDR1 is SGHDN and CDR2 is FVKESK. The CDR3 DNA sequence: TGTGCCAGCAGCCTTGTAGGAGGTCGTGAGCAGTACTTC. As protein: CASSLVGGREQYF.

This clonotype was detected a few times. This chain joins TRBV30 and TRBJ1-2; D not certain. Germline CDR1 and CDR2: GTSNPN and SVGIG (reference sequence). Trimming took off 0 bases at V and 0 bases at J, with 8 bases between the two ends. This CDR3 is built from 14 residues. The CDR3 bases are TGTGCCTGGAGTGTGGGCACCTCTAACTATGGCTACACCTTC. This codes for CAWSVGTSNYGYTF. Drawing the rest from reference TRBV30 and TRBJ1-2, the complete variable domain is SQTIHQWPATLVQPVGSPLSLECTVEGTSNPNLYWYRQAAGRGLQLLFYSVGIGQISSEVPQNLSASRPQDRQFILSSKKLLLSDSGFYLCAWSVGTSNYGYTFGSGTRLTVV.

V is TRBV29-1 and J is TRBJ1-2; TRBD1 matches at 12 bases. The CDR3 contains 13 residues. Per germline, CDR1 SQVTM and CDR2 ANQGSEA. J lost 8 bases, V lost 7 bases, and 8 bases had no gene match. The CDR3 here is CSAPGQGAFGYTF. In DNA, the CDR3 is TGCAGCGCGCCGGGACAGGGGGCGTTCGGCTACACCTTC.

V and J are TRBV20-1 and TRBJ2-7; D ambiguous. CDR1 and CDR2 from the germline V gene are DFQATT and SNEGSKA (reference sequence). The CDR3 loop spans 13 amino acids. V lost 5 bases and J 4 bases, leaving 15 bases between the germline ends. The CDR3 region is CSAPGLDGYEQYF. CDR3 bases: TGCAGTGCTCCTGGCCTAGATGGGTACGAGCAGTACTTC.

J is TRBJ2-7 and V is TRBV5-1, with D possibly matching TRBD2 (5 bases). The germline V gene has CDR1 SGHRS and CDR2 YFSETQ. This CDR3 is 13 amino acids long. Trimming stripped 2 bases from V and 6 bases from J, with 12 bases between. CDR3 in amino acids: CASSFGEGFEQYF. The CDR3 bases are TGCGCCAGCAGCTTTGGTGAGGGCTTCGAGCAGTACTTC.

This chain connects TRBV28 to TRBJ2-4; D uncertain. The germline V and J ends were trimmed by 3 bases and 9 bases, with 9 bases remaining between them. The CDR3 spans 12 residues. Germline lookup yields CDR1 MDHEN and CDR2 SYDVKM. The CDR3 sequence is CASSLPEAIQYF. The DNA for the CDR3 is TGTGCCAGCAGTTTGCCCGAGGCCATTCAGTACTTC.

This clonotype has just a few counts. The V gene is TRBV20-1, the J gene TRBJ1-1; D is uncertain. CDR3 length: 12 residues. V was cut by 6 bases and J by 8 bases, with 16 bases left in between. Germline V gives CDR1 DFQATT, CDR2 SNEGSKA (reference sequence). The CDR3 loop reads CSAHLVGREAFF. The CDR3 DNA follows: TGCAGTGCCCACCTGGTAGGACGAGAAGCTTTCTTT.

The chain joins TRBV9 to TRBJ1-3; no definite D call. The CDR3 is 15 amino acids. Trimming pared 4 bases from V and 4 bases from J, leaving 15 bases between. Germline CDR1 reads SGDLS; CDR2 reads YYNGEE. CDR3 sequence: CASSLKSDRGNTIYF. DNA for the CDR3: TGTGCCAGCAGCCTAAAATCGGACCGAGGAAACACCATATATTTT.

V usage is TRBV7-9 and J usage is TRBJ1-1; D unclear. Germline V gives CDR1 SEHNR, CDR2 FQNEAQ (reference sequence). The CDR3 totals 14 residues. With 1 base removed from V and 4 bases from J, the gap between germline ends came to 10 bases. The CDR3 region is CASSLGLGGTEAFF. CDR3 DNA sequence: TGTGCCAGCAGCTTAGGACTCGGCGGCACTGAAGCTTTCTTT.

This clonotype was seen a few times. The J gene is TRBJ1-2, the V gene TRBV7-6; D unclear. The length of the CDR3 is 12 residues. Looked up from germline, CDR1 is SGHVS and CDR2 is FNYEAQ. V gave up 1 base and J gave up 7 bases, with 7 bases separating them. This CDR3 reads CASSLGKGGYTF. CDR3 sequence (DNA): TGTGCCAGCAGCTTAGGAAAGGGTGGCTACACCTTC.

This clonotype was counted only a few times. This chain joins TRBV6-1 and TRBJ2-7; 8 positions match TRBD2. CDR1 and CDR2 from the germline V gene are MNHNS and SASEGT. There are 17 residues in the CDR3. With V trimmed by 1 base and J by 2 bases, 10 bases remained unmatched. The chain's CDR3 is CASSEDSGAAPPYEQYF. CDR3 in DNA: TGTGCCAGCAGTGAAGATAGCGGGGCCGCACCCCCCTACGAGCAGTACTTC.

In this sample, this clonotype turned up many times. The chain combines TRBV27 with TRBJ1-2, with D tentatively TRBD1 (5 bases). Germline assignment: CDR1 MNHEY and CDR2 SMNVEV (reference sequence). This CDR3 spans 14 amino acids. V lost 5 bases and J 8 bases, leaving 18 bases between the germline ends. The CDR3 DNA is TGTGCCAGCAGTCCCCGATTCAGGGACTCGGGCTACACCTTC. Translation gives CASSPRFRDSGYTF.

This clonotype showed up many times. CDR3 loop: CASSDDSGGYEQYF. The CDR3 nucleotides read TGTGCCAGCAGTGATGATAGCGGGGGTTACGAGCAGTACTTC. V is TRBV2 and J is TRBJ2-7; 9 nucleotides agree with TRBD2. J was trimmed by 4 bases and V by 3 bases; bases with no gene match: 4. The CDR3 is 14 residues long. Germline V gives CDR1 SNHLY, CDR2 FYNNEI. Full variable domain (remainder filled in from reference TRBV2 and TRBJ2-7): EPEVTQTPSHQVTQMGQEVILRCVPISNHLYFYWYRQILGQKVEFLVSFYNNEISEKSEIFDDQFSVERPDGSNFTLKIRSTKLEDSAMYFCASSDDSGGYEQYFGPGTRLTVT.

At least ten counts were recorded for this clonotype. V and J are TRBV15 and TRBJ2-1, with 7 bases matching TRBD1. The CDR3 totals 16 residues. After removal of 1 base from V and 6 bases from J, the junction contained 9 bases not matched to a gene. Germline V CDR1 and CDR2: LNHNV, YYDKDF (reference sequence). The CDR3 protein is CATSRGRQGVVNEQFF. The CDR3 nucleotides are TGTGCCACCAGCAGAGGACGGCAGGGGGTGGTCAATGAGCAGTTCTTC.

This clonotype has at least ten counts. V is TRBV28 and J is TRBJ2-3; no clear D. The length of the CDR3 is 12 residues. Germline lookup yields CDR1 MDHEN and CDR2 SYDVKM. V lost 2 bases and J 4 bases, leaving 4 bases between the germline ends. DNA for the CDR3: TGTGCCAGCAGTTTACAGGCAGATACGCAGTATTTT. The encoded protein is CASSLQADTQYF.

In its sample, this clonotype was seen many times. The chain combines TRBV7-2 with TRBJ1-2; perhaps TRBD1 as D (6 bases). The V end lost 1 base, the J end lost 8 bases, and 14 bases lay between the germline ends. The CDR3 covers 14 residues. Germline V gene data show CDR1 as SGHTA and CDR2 as FQGNSA. Written as DNA, the CDR3 is TGTGCCAGCAGCTTAGATATCGCAGGGGTCGGCTACACCTTC. Protein sequence: CASSLDIAGVGYTF.

There are many counts of this clonotype. The chain has TRBV9 and TRBJ1-6; no clear D gene. The CDR3 totals 13 residues. Trimming took 2 bases from V and 9 from J, leaving 9 bases between them. CDR1 and CDR2 from the germline V gene are SGDLS and YYNGEE. CDR3 amino acids: CASSVDLGSPLHF. In DNA, the CDR3 is TGTGCCAGCAGCGTTGACCTAGGTTCACCCCTCCACTTT. Filled out from reference TRBV9 and TRBJ1-6, the complete variable domain reads DSGVTQTPKHLITATGQRVTLRCSPRSGDLSVYWYQQSLDQGLQFLIQYYNGEERAKGNILERFSAQQFPDLHSELNLSSLELGDSALYFCASSVDLGSPLHFGNGTRLTVT.

This clonotype was counted ten times or more. V and J are TRBV4-1 and TRBJ2-7; 7 nucleotides agree with TRBD1. The CDR3 has 19 residues. CDR1 is MGHRA and CDR2 is YSYEKL in the germline V gene. V shed 0 bases and J 1 base; nucleotides not matched to a gene: 15. CDR3 nucleotide sequence: TGCGCCAGCAGCCAAGATCCGTCAAGAATCCAGACAGGGTCCTACGAGCAGTACTTC. Residues: CASSQDPSRIQTGSYEQYF.

This clonotype was seen many times. The V call is TRBV6-1, the J call TRBJ1-5, with a possible D match to TRBD1 (5 bases). Trimming removed 3 bases from V and 3 bases from J, with 18 bases in between. CDR3 length equals 17 residues. Germline V gene sequence: CDR1 MNHNS, CDR2 SASEGT. CDR3 sequence: CASSERFGRQTNQPQHF. CDR3 coding DNA: TGTGCCAGCAGTGAGCGATTCGGGAGACAGACCAATCAGCCCCAGCATTTT.

This clonotype appeared a few times. CDR3 nucleotides: TGTGCCAGCAGTTACTCGGGGACAGGTGGACAGCCCCAGCATTTT. Residues: CASSYSGTGGQPQHF. The V gene is TRBV6-5, the J gene TRBJ1-5, with 8 bases lining up with TRBD1. This CDR3 has 15 amino acids. Germline values: CDR1 MNHEY, CDR2 SVGAGI. Trimming took 0 bases from V and 7 from J; bases not matched to a gene: 5.

This clonotype appeared a few times. At one end, the junction sequence differs from germline, possibly due to a read error. The V call is TRBV20-1, the J call TRBJ1-5, with TRBD1 as a possible D gene (5 bases). This CDR3 region has 16 residues. Looked up from germline, CDR1 is DFQATT and CDR2 is SNEGSKA (reference sequence). CDR3 sequence: CSARDRLGGHGQPQHF. The CDR3 DNA sequence: TGCAGTGCCAGAGACCGTCTGGGTGGACACGGTCAGCCCCAGCATTTT.

A word on this clonotype: A much larger clone differs by one base, so this may be a read error. The genes are TRBV6-6 and TRBJ2-3; D perhaps matches TRBD2 (5 bases). The CDR3 spans 14 residues. CDR1 MNHNY and CDR2 SVGAGI come from the germline V gene (reference sequence). Here the CDR3 reads CASSYRLAGDMQYF. DNA for the CDR3: TGTGCCAGCAGTTATCGCCTAGCAGGAGATATGCAGTATTTT.

This clonotype was seen many times. The chain links TRBV7-9 to TRBJ1-1; D unclear. Germline V gene data show CDR1 as SEHNR and CDR2 as FQNEAQ (reference sequence). Trimming took 2 bases from V and 1 from J, leaving 5 bases between them. This CDR3 has 13 residues. CDR3 sequence reads: CASSLYENTEAFF. CDR3 bases: TGTGCCAGCAGCTTATATGAGAACACTGAAGCTTTCTTT. Variable domain in full (rest from reference TRBV7-9 and TRBJ1-1): DTGVSQNPRHKITKRGQNVTFRCDPISEHNRLYWYRQTLGQGPEFLTYFQNEAQLEKSRLLSDRFSAERPKGSFSTLEIQRTEQGDSAMYLCASSLYENTEAFFGQGTRLTVV.